Listed here is a single T cell receptor (beta chain). This record belongs to a study of neurological immune-mediated disorders. Per the germline V gene, CDR1 is LGHDT and CDR2 is YNNKEL (reference sequence). The V gene lost 5 bases and the J gene lost 17 bases, with 30 bases spanning the gap. This CDR3 region has 16 residues. TCRdb reprocessed the 5' RACE reads via MiXCR and lists one record per CDR3 protein. Counted here are 55,000 to 65,000 distinct CDR3 sequences, around 10% occurring once; the ten biggest clones make up about an eighth. Noted time point: longitudinal time-point 2. Sequenced sample: PBMCs. V and J are TRBV3-1 and TRBJ2-2, with a weak D call TRBD2 (7 bases). The clonotype comes from a man aged 25-45 years in good health. CDR3 region: CASSYVGGPFTGERFF. For the CDR3, the DNA is TGTGCCAGCAGCTACGTCGGGGGGCCCTTCACCGGGGAGCGATTTTTT.